This T cell receptor (beta chain) was observed in a study of control samples from healthy donors and cancer patients. The V gene's germline CDR1 is SGHVS and CDR2 FNYEAQ. The J segment lost 3 bases and the V segment lost 5 bases, leaving 9 bases of the junction unmatched. The CDR3 has 16 residues. The assay was immunoSEQ multiplex PCR, and TCRdb's table has in-frame clones only and misses some. The sample gives 120,000 or so clones, 85% to 95% of which show up once; over 0.5% is in the top ten. This chain links TRBV7-6 with TRBJ2-7; TRBD2 aligns across 11 bases. The material sequenced was PBMCs. The sequence derives from a man at least 80 years old with head and neck cancer. The CDR3 loop reads CASSQVAGGGGYEQYF. CDR3 DNA sequence: TGTGCCAGCAGCCAAGTAGCGGGAGGGGGGGGCTACGAGCAGTACTTC.